This T cell receptor beta chain was captured in a study of OX40 agonist ivuxolimab in advanced cancers. Using immunoSEQ multiplex PCR, the repertoire was profiled, and TCRdb retains in-frame clones only, with some absent. Of about 90,000 clones in the sample, 87% are singletons; the top ten hold approximately 1.5%. Study-level points and caveats: Low clonal expansion, among the lowest seen, marked partial responders at 0.1-3.0 mg/kg. Averaging showed that CD8+ T cells had more expanded clones than CD4+ did. A proportion of nonresponders additionally exhibited low normalized T-cell clonal expansion.

The germline V gene has CDR1 MDHEN and CDR2 SYDVKM. CDR3 length equals 15 residues. The V gene end was trimmed by 5 bases and the J gene end by 5 bases; junction bases not matched to a gene: 11. For this clone: Its antigen is undetermined.

The clonotype was recovered from an adult with an advanced solid tumor such as melanoma, head and neck, liver or kidney cancer. The source material was CD4+ or CD8+ T cells sorted from blood, sampled in a trial of the OX40 agonist ivuxolimab. The chain has TRBV28 and TRBJ1-1; 7 bases match TRBD1. Written as DNA, the CDR3 is TGTGCCAGCAGTCCCACAGGTAGGGGGCCTACTGAAGCTTTCTTT. This translates into CASSPTGRGPTEAFF.